The rows below give T cell receptor beta chains drawn from one sample of a study of blood T cell repertoires in COVID-19. TCRdb keeps only in-frame clones here, not all; method: immunoSEQ multiplex PCR. Of about 43,000 clones in the sample, 87% were seen once. The source material was peripheral blood. All receptors derive from a man aged 40-55 years with COVID-19, enrolled during active disease. CDR3s include the opening cysteine and the closing phenylalanine or tryptophan. Each record gives: CDR3 length, J gene, V gene, CDR3 protein.

16 TRBJ1-6 TRBV5-1 CASSLTGTLDNSPLHF
14 TRBJ2-5 TRBV2 CASSGRGGGETQYF
14 TRBJ1-4 TRBV10-3 CAISEAPTNEKLFF
12 TRBJ2-1 TRBV2 CASRAESHEQFF
10 TRBJ1-1 TRBV29-1 CSGRDIEAFF
17 TRBJ2-1 TRBV5-1 CASRSGLGSGQYNEQFF
18 TRBJ1-1 TRBV3-1/TRBV3-2 CASSRSRRAGGEDTEAFF
14 TRBJ1-5 TRBV6-6 CASSSAGTNQPQHF
15 TRBJ2-5 TRBV6-5 CASRSGLAGQETQYF
15 TRBJ1-2 TRBV19 CASSNPGTPKQGYTF
10 TRBJ1-2 TRBV6-1 CASSEKAQTF
19 TRBJ2-7 TRBV5-1 CASSWAGRGPTDRTYEQYF
11 TRBJ2-7 TRBV2 CASTPGAEQYF
15 TRBJ1-6 TRBV7-2 CASSSGQGSRSPLHF
15 TRBJ1-2 TRBV28 CASSLRTGVNYGYTF
15 TRBJ1-2 TRBV5-1 CASSLVPKEDYGYTF
15 TRBJ1-2 TRBV7-8 CASSSAGGVGYGYTF
14 TRBJ1-2 TRBV10-3 CAISESARDYGYTF
17 TRBJ2-7 TRBV5-6 CASSYYITGGTNYEQYF
13 TRBJ1-4 TRBV10-3 CATRTGGNEKLFF
10 TRBJ1-2 TRBV19 CATWTGGYTF
19 TRBJ2-1 TRBV5-5 CASSLVGLAGPSSYNEQFF
16 TRBJ2-5 TRBV30 CAWSVRGLAGEETQYF
15 TRBJ1-1 TRBV28 CASSLSLTDNTEAFF
13 TRBJ2-5 TRBV24-1 CATSDPGQETQYF
15 TRBJ1-1 TRBV30 CAWNRDRGGNTEAFF
17 TRBJ1-2 TRBV21-1 CASSKVGGNRGLNGYTF
14 TRBJ1-1 TRBV2 CASSVDTLNTEAFF
15 TRBJ1-1 TRBV9 CASSVVNQMNTEAFF
20 TRBJ2-7 TRBV6-1 CASSEARLAGMIVPSYEQYF
14 TRBJ2-7 TRBV5-1 CASSASWVTGEQYF
15 TRBJ2-7 TRBV19 CASSIEYRASYEQYF